This T cell receptor (beta chain) stems from a study of blood T cell repertoires in COVID-19. Study-wide background: Acute-phase and convalescent COVID-19 samples originated in the United States, Italy and Spain. PBMCs, B-cell-depleted T cells, or T cells were the source of the cDNA or gDNA that made up the material.

Data came from immunoSEQ multiplex PCR; TCRdb stores just in-frame clones and leaves some out. The sample includes around 210,000 clones, 70% to 90% seen only once; the top ten take 0.7% to 0.8%. The V end lost 4 bases, the J end lost 3 bases, and 6 bases lay between the germline ends. From germline, CDR1 is KGHDR and CDR2 SFDVKD. The CDR3 has 13 amino acids. The sample taken for sequencing was peripheral blood. This receptor was identified in a woman aged 70 to 79 with acute or convalescent COVID-19. This chain uses TRBV24-1 with TRBJ1-3; D gene unclear. As DNA, the CDR3 is TGTGCCACCAGTGAGGCCTTTGGAAACACCATATATTTT. It specifies CATSEAFGNTIYF.